The rows below give T cell receptor beta chains drawn from one sample of a study of OX40 agonist ivuxolimab in advanced cancers. The protocol was immunoSEQ multiplex PCR, while the TCRdb copy is restricted to in-frame clones and leaves out a portion. The sample includes approximately 74,000 clones, roughly 91% of them seen just once. Here the sequenced sample was CD4+ or CD8+ T cells sorted from blood, taken in a trial of the OX40 agonist ivuxolimab. Receptor source: an adult with an advanced solid tumor such as melanoma, head and neck, liver or kidney cancer. CDR3s include the opening cysteine and the closing phenylalanine or tryptophan. The D gene is left open where the match is weak. Clone size is shown for a subset of rows, as once, few, many or a class of expanded clone.

clone size: -
J gene: TRBJ2-1
D gene: -
V gene: TRBV5-1
CDR3 DNA: TGCGCCAGCAGCTCCAACGGAGATACCAATGAGCAGTTCTTC
CDR3 protein: CASSSNGDTNEQFF

clone size: -
J gene: TRBJ2-7
D gene: -
V gene: TRBV4-1
CDR3 DNA: TGCGCCAGCAGCCAAGAAGAAGTACGGTATAGTCACGAGCAGTACTTC
CDR3 protein: CASSQEEVRYSHEQYF

clone size: -
J gene: TRBJ2-7
D gene: -
V gene: TRBV6-5
CDR3 DNA: TGTGCCAGCAGTACCCTCAGTGAGCAGTACTTC
CDR3 protein: CASSTLSEQYF

clone size: once
J gene: TRBJ2-3
D gene: TRBD2
V gene: TRBV5-1
CDR3 DNA: TGCGCCAGCAGCTCCCCCAGGAGACTAGCAGGAGAAGATACGCAGTATTTT
CDR3 protein: CASSSPRRLAGEDTQYF

clone size: -
J gene: TRBJ2-5
D gene: TRBD1
V gene: TRBV9
CDR3 DNA: TGTGCCAGCAGCGACAGAGGGGGCGCAGAGACCCAGTACTTC
CDR3 protein: CASSDRGGAETQYF

clone size: -
J gene: TRBJ1-4
D gene: TRBD1
V gene: TRBV7-9
CDR3 DNA: TGTGCCAGCCAACAGGGGGCTTCTGAAAAACTGTTTTTT
CDR3 protein: CASQQGASEKLFF

clone size: -
J gene: TRBJ2-2
D gene: TRBD2
V gene: TRBV11-3
CDR3 DNA: TGTGCCAGCAGCTTAGGAGCGGGGGCCACCGGGGAGCTGTTTTTT
CDR3 protein: CASSLGAGATGELFF

clone size: -
J gene: TRBJ1-2
D gene: -
V gene: TRBV16
CDR3 DNA: TGTGCCAGCAGCCAGGTTGACAGCGGCTACACCTTC
CDR3 protein: CASSQVDSGYTF

clone size: -
J gene: TRBJ1-2
D gene: TRBD1
V gene: TRBV19
CDR3 DNA: TGTGCCAGTACCCGGGACAGATCTAACTATGGCTACACCTTC
CDR3 protein: CASTRDRSNYGYTF

clone size: few
J gene: TRBJ2-2
D gene: -
V gene: TRBV29-1
CDR3 DNA: TGCAGCGTGGTGGGGGGCGGGAAGGTTACCGGGGAGCTGTTTTTT
CDR3 protein: CSVVGGGKVTGELFF

clone size: -
J gene: TRBJ1-2
D gene: -
V gene: TRBV5-8
CDR3 DNA: TGTGCCAGCAGCTTCACAGGTCCCAACTATGGCTACACCTTC
CDR3 protein: CASSFTGPNYGYTF

clone size: -
J gene: TRBJ2-3
D gene: -
V gene: TRBV2
CDR3 DNA: TGTGCCAGCACCCAGGAGGTGCGCTCAGGAGATACGCAGTATTTT
CDR3 protein: CASTQEVRSGDTQYF

clone size: -
J gene: TRBJ1-3
D gene: -
V gene: TRBV9
CDR3 DNA: TGTGCCAGCAGCGTAGGAGGGGATGGAAACACCATATATTTT
CDR3 protein: CASSVGGDGNTIYF

clone size: few
J gene: TRBJ1-1
D gene: -
V gene: TRBV5-6
CDR3 DNA: TGTGCCAGCAGCTATAGGGGGGCTGAAGCTTTCTTT
CDR3 protein: CASSYRGAEAFF

clone size: -
J gene: TRBJ2-5
D gene: -
V gene: TRBV7-2
CDR3 DNA: TGTGCCAGCAGCTTTCAATCAGGTTGGGAGACCCAGTACTTC
CDR3 protein: CASSFQSGWETQYF

clone size: -
J gene: TRBJ1-1
D gene: -
V gene: TRBV7-2
CDR3 DNA: TGTGCCAGCAGCCCCTCACAGGGTTCGGCTTTCTTT
CDR3 protein: CASSPSQGSAFF

clone size: -
J gene: TRBJ2-3
D gene: -
V gene: TRBV4-3
CDR3 DNA: TGCGCCAGCAGCCAAGCAAATACCAGGGCGGGCCCAGATACGCAGTATTTT
CDR3 protein: CASSQANTRAGPDTQYF

clone size: -
J gene: TRBJ2-7
D gene: -
V gene: TRBV6-5
CDR3 DNA: TGTGCCAGCAGCCCTTACCCCTACGAGCAGTACTTC
CDR3 protein: CASSPYPYEQYF

clone size: -
J gene: TRBJ2-1
D gene: -
V gene: TRBV7-6
CDR3 DNA: TGTGCCAGCAGCTCTCCCTCCTACAATGAGCAGTTCTTC
CDR3 protein: CASSSPSYNEQFF

clone size: -
J gene: TRBJ2-5
D gene: TRBD2
V gene: TRBV28
CDR3 DNA: TGTGCCAGCAGTCCGACTAGCGTGGAGACCCAGTACTTC
CDR3 protein: CASSPTSVETQYF

clone size: -
J gene: TRBJ2-3
D gene: TRBD2
V gene: TRBV7-3
CDR3 DNA: TGTGCCAGCAGCTCTACTAGCGGGGGGGCCTGGGCAGATACGCAGTATTTT
CDR3 protein: CASSSTSGGAWADTQYF

clone size: -
J gene: TRBJ2-7
D gene: TRBD2
V gene: TRBV10-3
CDR3 DNA: TGTGCCATCAGTGAGGCGGGACTAGCGGGAGTTGAGCAGTACTTC
CDR3 protein: CAISEAGLAGVEQYF

clone size: once
J gene: TRBJ2-1
D gene: -
V gene: TRBV2
CDR3 DNA: TGTGCCAGCAGTGGGATGGGTGAGCAGTTCTTC
CDR3 protein: CASSGMGEQFF

clone size: -
J gene: TRBJ2-2
D gene: -
V gene: TRBV28
CDR3 DNA: TGTGCCAGCCAAGTCAGGCCCGGGGAGCTGTTTTTT
CDR3 protein: CASQVRPGELFF

clone size: few
J gene: TRBJ1-1
D gene: -
V gene: TRBV28
CDR3 DNA: TGTGCCAGCAGTTCAGGGAACCCTGTCGCTGAAGCTTTCTTT
CDR3 protein: CASSSGNPVAEAFF

clone size: -
J gene: TRBJ2-5
D gene: -
V gene: TRBV7-7
CDR3 DNA: TGTGCTAGCAGCTTAGGATCCGGGGGCAGCAGGCAAGAGACCCAGTACTTC
CDR3 protein: CASSLGSGGSRQETQYF

clone size: -
J gene: TRBJ1-5
D gene: TRBD1
V gene: TRBV6-5
CDR3 DNA: TGTGCCAGCTCTAGTCATCAGGGGGGTCAGCCCCAGCATTTT
CDR3 protein: CASSSHQGGQPQHF

clone size: once
J gene: TRBJ2-7
D gene: -
V gene: TRBV6-1
CDR3 DNA: TGTGCCAGCACCAGCCGACAGGCCTACGAGCAGTACTTC
CDR3 protein: CASTSRQAYEQYF

clone size: -
J gene: TRBJ2-7
D gene: -
V gene: TRBV2
CDR3 DNA: TGTGCCAGCCACAGGGAGACCTACGAGCAGTACTTC
CDR3 protein: CASHRETYEQYF

clone size: -
J gene: TRBJ2-2
D gene: -
V gene: TRBV7-8
CDR3 DNA: TGTGCCAGCAGCCTAGGGACTTTTCTGAACACCGGGGAGCTGTTTTTT
CDR3 protein: CASSLGTFLNTGELFF

clone size: -
J gene: TRBJ2-7
D gene: -
V gene: TRBV11-3
CDR3 DNA: TGTGCCAGCAAGCACCAGAGCCCCGAGCAGTACTTC
CDR3 protein: CASKHQSPEQYF

clone size: -
J gene: TRBJ1-3
D gene: -
V gene: TRBV7-8
CDR3 DNA: TGTGCCAGCAGCTTAGGGGCCTTGGGGTCTGGAAACACCATATATTTT
CDR3 protein: CASSLGALGSGNTIYF

clone size: -
J gene: TRBJ2-2
D gene: TRBD1
V gene: TRBV9
CDR3 DNA: TGTGCCAGCAGCGCCCGACCGGGACAGGGAGGGGTAGCGGGCCGTACCGGGGAGCTGTTTTTT
CDR3 protein: CASSARPGQGGVAGRTGELFF

clone size: -
J gene: TRBJ2-7
D gene: -
V gene: TRBV6-6
CDR3 DNA: TGTGCCAGCAGAAGTCCGGGACCCGGGCCCGAGCAGTACTTC
CDR3 protein: CASRSPGPGPEQYF

clone size: -
J gene: TRBJ1-3
D gene: -
V gene: TRBV6-6
CDR3 DNA: TGTGCCAGCAGGCACCCGGCGGCTGGAAACACCATATATTTT
CDR3 protein: CASRHPAAGNTIYF

clone size: -
J gene: TRBJ2-7
D gene: -
V gene: TRBV18
CDR3 DNA: TGTGCCAGCTCACCTCGCCCCAGGGAAGTACTCTACGAGCAGTACTTC
CDR3 protein: CASSPRPREVLYEQYF

clone size: -
J gene: TRBJ1-2
D gene: TRBD1
V gene: TRBV6-5
CDR3 DNA: TGTGCCAGCAGCTACACAGGGGATGGCTACACCTTC
CDR3 protein: CASSYTGDGYTF

clone size: -
J gene: TRBJ1-4
D gene: -
V gene: TRBV2
CDR3 DNA: TGTGCCAGCACCTCAGAGGCAGGGCAGAAAAAACTGTTTTTT
CDR3 protein: CASTSEAGQKKLFF

clone size: -
J gene: TRBJ1-2
D gene: -
V gene: TRBV7-9
CDR3 DNA: TGTGCCAGCACCCTGGGGCGGACCTATGGCTACACCTTC
CDR3 protein: CASTLGRTYGYTF

clone size: -
J gene: TRBJ1-2
D gene: TRBD1
V gene: TRBV7-2
CDR3 DNA: TGTGCCAGCAGCTCCCGGACAGGGGGGGACTATGGCTACACCTTC
CDR3 protein: CASSSRTGGDYGYTF

clone size: -
J gene: TRBJ2-7
D gene: TRBD2
V gene: TRBV19
CDR3 DNA: TGTGCCAGTACCCTAGCGGGAGGTGACGAGCAGTACTTC
CDR3 protein: CASTLAGGDEQYF